The 25 T cell receptor beta chains listed next were all sequenced from one sample in a study of blood T cell repertoires in COVID-19. The protocol was immunoSEQ multiplex PCR, while the TCRdb copy is restricted to in-frame clones and leaves out a portion. This sample yields 200,000 to 250,000 clones, of which more than 65% are seen a single time; 3% to 4% belongs to the top ten. Sequencing was performed on peripheral blood. The origin of the receptors is a woman of 80 years or more with acute or convalescent COVID-19.

V and J are TRBV3-1 (or the pseudogene TRBV3-2) and TRBJ2-5, with TRBD1 matching over 9 bases. The CDR3 has 15 residues. Trimming took 3 bases from V and 1 from J; bases not matched to a gene: 3. Germline V CDR1 and CDR2: LGHDT, YNNKEL (reference sequence). The CDR3 sequence is CASSQLGQGQETQYF. The CDR3 region has the DNA TGTGCCAGCAGCCAGCTGGGACAGGGCCAAGAGACCCAGTACTTC.

This clone has a handful of counts. The gene calls are TRBV6-5 and TRBJ1-1; D is possibly TRBD1 (6 bases). Trimming took off 6 bases at V and 3 bases at J, with 17 bases between the two ends. The V gene's germline CDR1 is MNHEY and CDR2 SVGAGI. The CDR3 spans 15 residues. DNA for the CDR3: TGTGCCAGCAGCTCCAAACAGGGCTTTGACACTGAAGCTTTCTTT. Translating gives CASSSKQGFDTEAFF.

The gene calls are TRBV7-2 and TRBJ1-1; no clear D gene. The CDR3 extends over 12 amino acids. V lost 1 base and J lost 7, with 7 bases in between. CDR1 and CDR2 from the germline V gene are SGHTA and FQGNSA. The CDR3 bases are TGTGCCAGCAGCTTAGGTGGCAGTGAAGCTTTCTTT. This codes for CASSLGGSEAFF.

The chain uses TRBV10-3 and TRBJ1-5, with TRBD1 matching over 7 bases. Germline V CDR1 and CDR2: ENHRY, SYGVKD. This CDR3 contains 15 residues. Trimming removed 10 bases from V and 0 bases from J; junction bases left unmatched: 9. The CDR3 region is CATGARGNSNQPQHF. Here the CDR3 DNA reads TGTGCCACCGGAGCCAGGGGGAATAGCAATCAGCCCCAGCATTTT.

This chain links TRBV3-1 (or the pseudogene TRBV3-2) with TRBJ2-2; 8 bases match TRBD1. This CDR3 spans 14 amino acids. Per the germline V gene, CDR1 is LGHDT and CDR2 is YNNKEL (reference sequence). The junction had 4 bases not matched to a gene; V was cut back by 3 bases and J by 7 bases. CDR3 nucleotides: TGTGCCAGCAGCCATTCAGGGGGCGTCGGGGAGCTGTTTTTT. Its translation is CASSHSGGVGELFF.

This sequence joins TRBV28 and TRBJ1-5; the D is unclear. Germline CDR1 and CDR2: MDHEN and SYDVKM. The CDR3 spans 16 residues. The V end was cut by 2 bases, the J end by 10 bases, with 21 bases between. CDR3: CASSLPRSPPSGPQHF. The CDR3 nucleotides read TGTGCCAGCAGTTTACCCCGGTCCCCCCCATCAGGACCCCAGCATTTT.

There are a few counts of this clone. The chain is built from TRBV19 and TRBJ2-5; D is possibly TRBD1 (6 bases). This CDR3 spans 15 amino acids. V dropped 4 bases and J dropped 1 base, with 13 bases sitting between them. Germline V gene data show CDR1 as LNHDA and CDR2 as SQIVND (reference sequence). In nucleotides, the CDR3 is TGTGCCAGTAGTACGCATCGGACAGCCCAAGAGACCCAGTACTTC. It codes for CASSTHRTAQETQYF. The variable domain in full, completed from reference TRBV19 and TRBJ2-5, reads DGGITQSPKYLFRKEGQNVTLSCEQNLNHDAMYWYRQDPGQGLRLIYYSQIVNDFQKGDIAEGYSVSREKKESFPLTVTSAQKNPTAFYLCASSTHRTAQETQYFGPGTRLLVL.

The CDR3 region is CASLGGPGNTIYF. CDR3 sequence (DNA): TGTGCCAGCTTGGGGGGTCCTGGAAACACCATATATTTT. The V gene is TRBV6-5, the J gene TRBJ1-3, with TRBD1 as a possible D gene (5 bases). The CDR3 is made up of 13 amino acids. CDR1 and CDR2 from the germline V gene are MNHEY and SVGAGI. Trimming removed 8 bases from V and 2 bases from J, with 10 bases in between.

This clone was found once. The CDR3 coding sequence is TGCGCCAGCAGCCAAGATAGGCAGCGGGGGCCCCAGCATTTT. This encodes CASSQDRQRGPQHF. The J gene is TRBJ1-5, the V gene TRBV4-3; no definite D call. With 0 bases removed from V and 9 bases from J, the gap between germline ends came to 12 bases. The CDR3 runs 14 residues. Per the germline V gene, CDR1 is LGHNA and CDR2 is YSLEER.

This chain connects TRBV7-8 to TRBJ2-1; 10 bases map to TRBD2. The CDR3 is 14 residues long. V shed 4 bases and J 6 bases; nucleotides not matched to a gene: 3. Germline CDR1 SGHVS, CDR2 FQNEAQ. In DNA form, the CDR3 reads TGTGCCAGCAGCTCGGGACTAGCGATCAATGAGCAGTTCTTC. It is translated as CASSSGLAINEQFF.

A remark on this clone: Additional DNA sequences in this sample encode the identical CDR3. The chain recombines TRBV12-3 or TRBV12-4 with TRBJ2-3; no clear D. V gave up 3 bases and J gave up 5 bases, with 3 bases separating them. The CDR3 spans 11 residues. The CDR3 loop is CASSFRDTQYF. For the CDR3, the DNA is TGTGCCAGCAGTTTCAGAGATACGCAGTATTTT.

Notes on this clone: One end of the junction fails to match germline, which may point to a read error. The V call is TRBV6-1, the J call TRBJ1-5; D might be TRBD1 (5 bases). This CDR3 has 15 amino acids. Per germline, CDR1 MNHNS and CDR2 SASEGT. The DNA of the CDR3 is TGTGCCAGCAGTCAAGCTTTGGGGCCCGGTCAGCCCCAGCATTTT. Amino acid sequence: CASSQALGPGQPQHF.

This chain connects TRBV2 to TRBJ1-5; 8 bases map to TRBD1. V shed 5 bases, J shed 5 bases, and the junction held 11 bases outside the gene matches. Germline CDR1 reads SNHLY; CDR2 reads FYNNEI. There are 16 residues in the CDR3. The CDR3 nucleotides are TGTGCCAGCAGTCCTATCGGGCGACAGGGGTATCAGCCCCAGCATTTT. This sequence encodes CASSPIGRQGYQPQHF.

The chain couples TRBV5-1 to TRBJ1-2, with a possible D match to TRBD1 (6 bases). The CDR3 runs to 13 residues. V lost 4 bases to trimming and J lost 5 bases, with 12 bases between them. The germline CDR1 and CDR2 sequences are SGHRS and YFSETQ. The CDR3 sequence: CASSEQGGYGYTF. CDR3 nucleotide sequence: TGCGCCAGCAGCGAACAGGGAGGGTATGGCTACACCTTC.

The chain combines TRBV28 with TRBJ1-6; 7 bases fit TRBD1. J lost 7 bases, V lost 6 bases, and 9 bases had no gene match. The CDR3 spans 15 residues. Germline V gives CDR1 MDHEN, CDR2 SYDVKM. This chain's CDR3 is CASSSGQVGNSPLHF. The DNA for the CDR3 is TGTGCCAGCAGCTCCGGACAGGTGGGGAATTCACCCCTCCACTTT.

This clone appeared a single time. This rearrangement joins TRBV7-3 to TRBJ2-7; TRBD2 aligns across 9 bases. Germline assignment: CDR1 SGHTA and CDR2 FQGTGA. V shed 5 bases and J 2 bases; nucleotides not matched to a gene: 13. This CDR3 spans 17 amino acids. The CDR3 region is CASSAGSKAGGAYEQYF. CDR3 nucleotide sequence: TGTGCCAGCAGCGCAGGGTCGAAAGCGGGGGGCGCCTACGAGCAGTACTTC.

This clone is a singleton in its sample. The J gene is TRBJ1-5, the V gene TRBV28; 9 bases are shared with TRBD1. Germline V gives CDR1 MDHEN, CDR2 SYDVKM. V gave up 6 bases and J gave up 2 bases; unmatched junction bases: 5. The CDR3 consists of 15 residues. Written as DNA, the CDR3 is TGTGCCAGCAGAGATCGGACAGGGGGCAATCAGCCCCAGCATTTT. This gives the protein CASRDRTGGNQPQHF. The complete variable domain, with remaining parts taken from reference TRBV28 and TRBJ1-5, reads DVKVTQSSRYLVKRTGEKVFLECVQDMDHENMFWYRQDPGLGLRLIYFSYDVKMKEKGDIPEGYSVSREKKERFSLILESASTNQTSMYLCASRDRTGGNQPQHFGDGTRLSIL.

This sequence joins TRBV3-1 (or the pseudogene TRBV3-2) and TRBJ2-2; 9 bases align to TRBD2. The CDR3 has 14 amino acids. With V trimmed by 4 bases and J by 6 bases, 3 bases remained unmatched. Germline values: CDR1 LGHDT, CDR2 YNNKEL (reference sequence). For the CDR3, the DNA is TGTGCCAGCAGCCGCGGGGGGGCGTCCGGGGAGCTGTTTTTT. Protein sequence: CASSRGGASGELFF.

This clone appeared a single time. The chain combines TRBV4-3 with TRBJ2-7, with D perhaps TRBD2 (6 bases). The CDR3 consists of 15 residues. Germline loops: CDR1 LGHNA, CDR2 YSLEER. V was trimmed by 2 bases and J by 0 bases, leaving 11 bases between them. The CDR3 loop reads CASSQSGRGSYEQYF. The CDR3 coding sequence is TGCGCCAGCAGCCAAAGCGGGCGGGGCTCCTACGAGCAGTACTTC.

The count of this clone is one. The chain recombines TRBV5-4 with TRBJ2-3; 8 bases are a match to TRBD2. Germline lookup yields CDR1 SGHNT and CDR2 YYREEE (reference sequence). The V gene end was trimmed by 4 bases and the J gene end by 7 bases; junction bases not matched to a gene: 11. CDR3 length: 15 amino acids. The CDR3 region has the DNA TGTGCCAGCAGCACGCGGGGGGCCCCTCCTCATACGCAGTATTTT. Translation gives CASSTRGAPPHTQYF.

This clone came up a few times. The V gene is TRBV7-2, the J gene TRBJ2-3; D may be TRBD1 (6 bases). CDR1 SGHTA and CDR2 FQGNSA come from the germline V gene. V lost 5 bases and J lost 8, with 11 bases in between. The CDR3 consists of 12 residues. The CDR3 here is CASSVQGTTQYF. DNA for the CDR3: TGTGCCAGCAGCGTACAGGGCACTACGCAGTATTTT. The variable domain in full, with the rest retrieved from reference TRBV7-2 and TRBJ2-3, is GAGVSQSPSNKVTEKGKDVELRCDPISGHTALYWYRQSLGQGLEFLIYFQGNSAPDKSGLPSDRFSAERTGGSVSTLTIQRTQQEDSAVYLCASSVQGTTQYFGPGTRLTVL.

This clone appeared a few times. This chain uses TRBV11-3 with TRBJ2-1; 8 nucleotides agree with TRBD1. The CDR3 loop spans 16 amino acids. V shed 3 bases, J shed 10 bases, and the junction held 14 bases outside the gene matches. Germline V gene sequence: CDR1 SGHNT, CDR2 YENEEA. The CDR3, as DNA: TGTGCCAGCAGCTTCGATGGACAGGGACGTTTCGGCGAGCAGTTCTTC. Residues: CASSFDGQGRFGEQFF. The whole variable domain, remainder taken from reference TRBV11-3 and TRBJ2-1, is EAGVVQSPRYKIIEKKQPVAFWCNPISGHNTLYWYLQNLGQGPELLIRYENEEAVDDSQLPKDRFSAERLKGVDSTLKIQPAELGDSAVYLCASSFDGQGRFGEQFFGPGTRLTVL.

The chain is built from TRBV7-8 and TRBJ1-6, with 9 positions matching TRBD1. CDR1 and CDR2 (germline): SGHVS, FQNEAQ. With V trimmed by 5 bases and J by 9 bases, 14 bases remained unmatched. The CDR3 extends over 17 amino acids. DNA for the CDR3: TGTGCCAGCAGCCAACGCTTGACCGGGACAGGGATTTCACCCCTCCACTTT. Protein: CASSQRLTGTGISPLHF.

This clone was seen only a few times. This chain joins TRBV6-6 and TRBJ1-2; D is ambiguous. From germline, CDR1 is MNHNY and CDR2 SVGAGI (reference sequence). V was pared by 6 bases and J by 4 bases, with 6 bases between. The CDR3 is 11 amino acids. CDR3 loop: CASSPGYGYTF. As DNA, the CDR3 is TGTGCCAGCAGCCCGGGCTATGGCTACACCTTC.

The rearrangement joins TRBV6-2 or TRBV6-3 to TRBJ2-7; 11 bases fit TRBD1. Germline loops: CDR1 MNHEY, CDR2 SVGEGT. CDR3 length: 15 residues. Germline trimming cut 5 bases from V and 2 bases from J; bases unmatched to any gene: 5. In nucleotides, the CDR3 is TGTGCCAGCAGTCCAGCGGGACAGGGGGCCTACGAGCAGTACTTC. Protein: CASSPAGQGAYEQYF.